One sample yielded the 18 T cell receptor beta chains listed below, sequenced in a study of control samples from healthy donors and cancer patients. Assay used: immunoSEQ multiplex PCR; TCRdb lists only in-frame clones, some missing. The sample shows tens of thousands of clones, 70% to 80% of them seen only once. The sequenced sample was PBMCs. These receptors were taken from a man aged 55-75 years with head and neck cancer.

This clone qualifies as medium-sized. V usage is TRBV27 and J usage is TRBJ1-4; 9 nucleotides match TRBD1. Losses at the gene ends were 3 bases for V and 6 bases for J; bases not matched to a gene: 2. The CDR3 has 14 amino acids. The germline V gene encodes CDR1 MNHEY and CDR2 SMNVEV (reference sequence). The CDR3 region is CASSFGTGHEKLFF. CDR3 sequence (DNA): TGTGCCAGCAGTTTTGGGACAGGGCATGAAAAACTGTTTTTT.

The gene calls are TRBV7-2 and TRBJ2-7; the match to TRBD2 covers 8 bases. Germline loops: CDR1 SGHTA, CDR2 FQGNSA. This CDR3 has 17 amino acids. Trimming took 3 bases from V and 3 from J; bases not matched to a gene: 13. CDR3 sequence (DNA): TGTGCCAGCAGCTTTGGGGGCGGGAGGAACAGGGTCTACGAGCAGTACTTC. Translated: CASSFGGGRNRVYEQYF.

The V gene is TRBV12-3 or TRBV12-4, the J gene TRBJ1-1; D unresolved. Trimming stripped 2 bases from V and 6 bases from J, with 10 bases between. The CDR3 consists of 13 residues. DNA of the CDR3: TGTGCCAGCAGTTTAAAGGGCAACTCTGAAGCTTTCTTT. Its translation is CASSLKGNSEAFF.

This chain uses TRBV19 with TRBJ2-1, with D possibly being TRBD2 (5 bases). V lost 9 bases, J lost 8 bases, and 29 bases lay in between. The CDR3 runs 17 residues. Germline V gene lookup returns CDR1 LNHDA and CDR2 SQIVND (reference sequence). In nucleotides, the CDR3 is TGTGCCAGCCAGAGTAGAGGGAAGGGATCGCTCGATGATGAGCAGTTCTTC. This gives the protein CASQSRGKGSLDDEQFF.

The V call is TRBV18, the J call TRBJ1-1; no clear D. V lost 3 bases, J lost 7 bases, and 12 bases lay in between. This CDR3 comprises 13 residues. CDR1 and CDR2 (germline): KGHSH, LQKENI. The CDR3 DNA reads as TGTGCCAGCTCACCGATTAGCCGCTTTGAAGCTTTCTTT. It encodes CASSPISRFEAFF.

This chain links TRBV2 with TRBJ1-2; no clear D. Germline V gene lookup returns CDR1 SNHLY and CDR2 FYNNEI. The CDR3 covers 11 residues. V shed 10 bases and J shed 8 bases, with 14 bases lying between them. CDR3 sequence (DNA): TGTGCCACCCCACTCGCGAAAGGCTACACCTTC. It codes for CATPLAKGYTF.

The gene calls are TRBV19 and TRBJ2-1; D possibly uses TRBD1 or TRBD2 (5 bases each). This CDR3 has 14 amino acids. Trimming left V 7 bases short and J 5 bases short, with 15 bases between. Germline CDR1 LNHDA, CDR2 SQIVND (reference sequence). The CDR3 DNA reads as TGTGCCAGTATTGGGGGAGCAGTAGACAATGAGCAGTTCTTC. It yields the protein CASIGGAVDNEQFF.

The chain has TRBV18 and TRBJ2-1, with 11 bases aligning to TRBD2. Germline V gene lookup returns CDR1 KGHSH and CDR2 LQKENI. Germline trimming cut 6 bases from V and 3 bases from J; bases unmatched to any gene: 4. CDR3 length: 15 residues. Here the CDR3 DNA reads TGTGCCAGCTCTCTAGCGGGGGGTAACTACAATGAGCAGTTCTTC. Translation: CASSLAGGNYNEQFF.

The V gene is TRBV7-9, the J gene TRBJ2-5; weak D call: TRBD2 (6 bases). Looked up from germline, CDR1 is SEHNR and CDR2 is FQNEAQ (reference sequence). This CDR3 spans 12 amino acids. Trimming shortened V by 7 bases and J by 4 bases, and 10 bases separated the two germline ends. The CDR3 DNA reads as TGTGCCAGCACGGGGGACGGAGAGACCCAGTACTTC. Encoded protein: CASTGDGETQYF.

The gene calls are TRBV7-9 and TRBJ1-1; 9 positions agree with TRBD1. Germline CDR1 is SEHNR and CDR2 is FQNEAQ (reference sequence). Losses at the gene ends were 1 base for V and 5 bases for J; bases not matched to a gene: 5. The CDR3 length is 15 residues. Here the CDR3 reads CASSLGTGAVTEAFF. The CDR3 region has the DNA TGTGCCAGCAGCTTAGGGACAGGGGCGGTTACTGAAGCTTTCTTT.

This rearrangement joins TRBV9 to TRBJ2-2; 8 bases line up with TRBD1. Germline CDR1 reads SGDLS; CDR2 reads YYNGEE. With V trimmed by 1 base and J by 4 bases, 0 bases remained unmatched. CDR3 length equals 14 residues. DNA of the CDR3: TGTGCCAGCAGCGTAACAGGGGGCACCGGGGAGCTGTTTTTT. It is translated as CASSVTGGTGELFF.

V and J are TRBV7-9 and TRBJ2-3; maybe TRBD2 (5 bases). The ends were cut back, 6 bases at V and 3 bases at J, with 10 bases in the middle. The CDR3 runs to 13 residues. The germline V gene encodes CDR1 SEHNR and CDR2 FQNEAQ (reference sequence). CDR3 sequence reads: CASSSKRTDTQYF. CDR3 nucleotide sequence: TGTGCCAGCAGTTCCAAGCGGACAGATACGCAGTATTTT.

This chain uses TRBV7-6 with TRBJ2-1, with D perhaps matching TRBD1 (6 bases). V was pared by 1 base and J by 4 bases, with 14 bases between. There are 16 residues in the CDR3. Germline values: CDR1 SGHVS, CDR2 FNYEAQ. The CDR3 DNA sequence: TGTGCCAGCAGCTTAGTGTCAGGGGACCCTTACAATGAGCAGTTCTTC. It encodes CASSLVSGDPYNEQFF.

This chain uses TRBV2 with TRBJ1-2, with 12 bases lining up with TRBD1. The CDR3 loop spans 14 amino acids. Germline-derived CDR1 and CDR2 are SNHLY and FYNNEI. With 7 bases clipped from V and 4 bases from J, the junction kept 4 bases outside the gene matches. CDR3 region: CASTGQGATYGYTF. CDR3 bases: TGTGCCAGCACGGGACAGGGGGCCACCTATGGCTACACCTTC.

In this sample, this clone turned up a few times. The chain recombines TRBV29-1 with TRBJ2-4; TRBD1 matches at 8 bases. V gave up 4 bases and J gave up 2 bases; unmatched junction bases: 1. The CDR3 covers 13 residues. From germline, CDR1 is SQVTM and CDR2 ANQGSEA. The CDR3 DNA follows: TGCAGCGTTGGGACAGGGACCAAAAACATTCAGTACTTC. Protein sequence: CSVGTGTKNIQYF.

The V and J genes are TRBV19 and TRBJ2-7; 11 nucleotides align to TRBD2. This CDR3 has 15 residues. V dropped 2 bases and J dropped 1; count of bases not matched to a gene: 1. CDR1 and CDR2 from the germline V gene are LNHDA and SQIVND (reference sequence). CDR3 residues: CASSILAGGSYEQYF. CDR3 in DNA: TGTGCCAGTAGTATACTAGCGGGAGGATCCTACGAGCAGTACTTC.

The rearrangement joins TRBV9 to TRBJ2-2; 7 bases line up with TRBD1. The ends lost 1 base at V and 3 bases at J; junction bases unmatched: 3. The CDR3 has 15 residues. Germline CDR1 is SGDLS and CDR2 is YYNGEE. CDR3 loop: CASSVIGGDTGELFF. CDR3 nucleotides: TGTGCCAGCAGCGTAATAGGGGGCGACACCGGGGAGCTGTTTTTT.

This chain links TRBV9 with TRBJ1-1; TRBD1 matches at 7 bases. With 4 bases clipped from V and 4 bases from J, the junction kept 10 bases outside the gene matches. Germline CDR1 SGDLS, CDR2 YYNGEE. The CDR3 consists of 15 residues. The CDR3 DNA follows: TGTGCCAGCAGCCCTACGACAGGGAGGGGCACTGAAGCTTTCTTT. Translation: CASSPTTGRGTEAFF. The full variable domain, its missing parts supplied by reference TRBV9 and TRBJ1-1, is DSGVTQTPKHLITATGQRVTLRCSPRSGDLSVYWYQQSLDQGLQFLIQYYNGEERAKGNILERFSAQQFPDLHSELNLSSLELGDSALYFCASSPTTGRGTEAFFGQGTRLTVV.